The 5 T cell receptor beta chains below all came from one sample that was sequenced in a study of breast tumors, draining lymph nodes, adjacent tissues. TCRdb called the multiplex PCR reads again in MiXCR, with one record for every CDR3 protein. Among fewer than 20,000 distinct CDR3 sequences listed, 45% were seen once. The material sequenced was tumor-adjacent breast tissue. The receptors were sampled from a female donor with breast cancer. Some clones in this sample may be carry-over from other donors' samples.

The V and J genes are TRBV7-2 and TRBJ2-7, with TRBD2 matching 12 bases. This CDR3 is built from 16 residues. The germline V gene has CDR1 SGHTA and CDR2 FQGNSA. V gave up 3 bases and J gave up 5 bases; unmatched junction bases: 8. The CDR3 coding sequence is TGTGCCAGCAGCTTCCAGACTAGCGGGGGAATCCACGAGCAGTACTTC. This sequence encodes CASSFQTSGGIHEQYF.

In its sample, this clonotype was seen many times. The chain is built from TRBV20-1 and TRBJ2-4; D perhaps matches TRBD2 (6 bases). The CDR3 is 17 amino acids. Germline V CDR1 and CDR2: DFQATT, SNEGSKA (reference sequence). The V end lost 0 bases, the J end lost 9 bases, and 24 bases lay between the germline ends. Here the CDR3 reads CSARDIGRGSRESIQYF. The CDR3 DNA is TGCAGTGCTAGAGATATTGGGCGGGGCTCGCGGGAAAGCATTCAGTACTTC.

This clonotype was detected many times. The V call is TRBV20-1, the J call TRBJ2-3; TRBD2 matches 9 bases. V shed 0 bases, J shed 14 bases, and the junction held 9 bases outside the gene matches. Per the germline V gene, CDR1 is DFQATT and CDR2 is SNEGSKA (reference sequence). The CDR3 spans 13 residues. In DNA, the CDR3 is TGCAGTGCTAGAGATGCCGGCGGGGGGGGCGTGTATTTT. Translating it yields CSARDAGGGGVYF.

The chain couples TRBV20-1 to TRBJ2-7; D is ambiguous. The V end was cut by 3 bases, the J end by 0 bases, with 3 bases between. The germline V gene encodes CDR1 DFQATT and CDR2 SNEGSKA (reference sequence). The CDR3 spans 11 residues. The CDR3 nucleotides read TGCAGTGCTAGGGCCTCCTACGAGCAGTACTTC. It codes for CSARASYEQYF.

The rearrangement uses TRBV2 and TRBJ1-6; 8 bases map to TRBD1. The CDR3 contains 15 residues. Trimming took 1 base from V and 10 from J; bases not matched to a gene: 6. Germline CDR1 SNHLY, CDR2 FYNNEI. CDR3 sequence (DNA): TGTGCCAGCAGTGAAGAGACAGGGGTAGGGTCACCCCTCCACTTT. Residues: CASSEETGVGSPLHF.